These 22 T cell receptor beta chains originate from one sample sequenced in a study of post-analysis software for immune sequencing data. Study results and caveats: Among 5 or 6 TRBV segments more frequent in patients than controls were TRBV5-6, TRBV5-1 and TRBV20-1.

Unique molecular identifiers were built into the TCR beta cDNA libraries. Via MiXCR, TCRdb re-called the PCR reads, giving one row per CDR3 protein. The profile shows a few hundred thousand distinct CDR3 sequences, just over 35% of them singletons. Antigens of these TCRs are unknown. The sample taken for sequencing was blood. The source of these receptors is a girl aged 5-17 years with multiple sclerosis.

This clonotype was seen a single time. The rearrangement joins TRBV29-1 to TRBJ2-1, with a weak D call TRBD2 (5 bases). CDR1 is SQVTM, CDR2 ANQGSEA, per germline. The length of the CDR3 is 12 residues. Trimming shortened V by 4 bases and J by 4 bases, and 8 bases separated the two germline ends. Here the CDR3 DNA reads TGCAGCGTTGTTCTAGCATACAATGAGCAGTTCTTC. Protein product: CSVVLAYNEQFF.

Many counts were recorded for this clonotype. CDR3 residues: CASSLTTSSYNEQFF. In DNA, the CDR3 is TGTGCCAGCAGCCTGACTACTAGCTCCTACAATGAGCAGTTCTTC. The chain uses TRBV7-9 and TRBJ2-1; possible D gene TRBD2, 5 bases. The CDR3 is 15 residues long. Trimming cost V 5 bases and J 0 bases, with 11 bases left between them. Germline V CDR1 and CDR2: SEHNR, FQNEAQ (reference sequence).

This clonotype occurred many times. The rearrangement joins TRBV5-1 to TRBJ1-6; 9 bases are shared with TRBD1. The trim removed 7 bases at V and 6 bases at J, leaving 5 bases unmatched. Germline V CDR1 and CDR2: SGHRS, YFSETQ. There are 14 residues in the CDR3. The CDR3 DNA is TGCGCCAGCGGGACAGGGAGCAGTAATTCACCCCTCCACTTT. Residues: CASGTGSSNSPLHF.

The V and J genes are TRBV6-6 and TRBJ1-4; D unclear. The CDR3 sequence is 14 residues long. The germline CDR1 and CDR2 sequences are MNHNY and SVGAGI (reference sequence). The V end lost 5 bases, the J end lost 8 bases, and 15 bases lay between the germline ends. The CDR3 is CASSGSRAGEKLFF. The DNA of the CDR3 is TGTGCCAGCAGTGGGAGCCGGGCGGGGGAAAAACTGTTTTTT.

The V gene is TRBV12-3 or TRBV12-4, the J gene TRBJ1-4; D not resolved. CDR3 size: 14 residues. Trimming stripped 6 bases from V and 0 bases from J, with 8 bases between. The CDR3 DNA follows: TGTGCCAGCAGCTGGACCGCAACTAATGAAAAACTGTTTTTT. Translation: CASSWTATNEKLFF.

V is TRBV7-9 and J is TRBJ2-5, with a tentative D call TRBD2 (5 bases). V lost 7 bases, J lost 11 bases, and 17 bases lay in between. The CDR3 is made up of 12 amino acids. Germline assignment: CDR1 SEHNR and CDR2 FQNEAQ (reference sequence). The CDR3 nucleotides are TGTGCCAGCACCAACCGACACGGGGAGCAGTACTTC. This gives the protein CASTNRHGEQYF. The variable domain in full, completed from reference TRBV7-9 and TRBJ2-5, reads DTGVSQNPRHKITKRGQNVTFRCDPISEHNRLYWYRQTLGQGPEFLTYFQNEAQLEKSRLLSDRFSAERPKGSFSTLEIQRTEQGDSAMYLCASTNRHGEQYFGPGTRLLVL.

The sample holds many counts of this clonotype. The V call is TRBV6-1, the J call TRBJ2-3; D uncertain. Germline assignment: CDR1 MNHNS and CDR2 SASEGT. The V gene lost 4 bases and the J gene lost 4 bases, with 12 bases spanning the gap. This CDR3 has 14 residues. The CDR3 is CASSARALADTQYF. The CDR3 DNA reads TGTGCCAGCAGTGCTAGAGCCCTCGCAGATACGCAGTATTTT.

As for this clonotype: This may come from a read error, since a much larger clone is one base off. The chain is built from TRBV20-1 and TRBJ2-1; tentatively, D is TRBD2 (6 bases). CDR1 and CDR2 from the germline V gene are DFQATT and SNEGSKA (reference sequence). V gave up 7 bases and J gave up 3 bases, with 10 bases separating them. The CDR3 consists of 12 residues. DNA of the CDR3: TGCAGTGTGGAGGGAAACTACAATGAGCAGTTCTTC. This translates into CSVEGNYNEQFF.

This rearrangement joins TRBV4-1 to TRBJ1-2; 7 bases agree with TRBD1. The germline CDR1 and CDR2 sequences are MGHRA and YSYEKL. The CDR3 is made up of 15 amino acids. V shed 1 base and J 4 bases; nucleotides not matched to a gene: 6. For the CDR3, the DNA is TGCGCCAGCAGCCAAGTAGCACAGGGGATCTATGGCTACACCTTC. Its protein is CASSQVAQGIYGYTF.

The chain uses TRBV4-3 and TRBJ2-1, with 8 bases fitting TRBD2. CDR1 is LGHNA, CDR2 YSLEER, per germline. The CDR3 contains 18 residues. The V gene end was trimmed by 0 bases and the J gene end by 2 bases; junction bases not matched to a gene: 9. This CDR3 is CASSQDGGSGATYNEQFF. Written as DNA, the CDR3 is TGCGCCAGCAGCCAAGACGGGGGTAGCGGGGCCACCTACAATGAGCAGTTCTTC.

This clonotype occurred many times. The rearrangement uses TRBV12-3 or TRBV12-4 and TRBJ2-5; TRBD2 might be the D (7 bases). V dropped 6 bases and J dropped 5 bases, with 16 bases sitting between them. This CDR3 is built from 14 residues. CDR3 coding DNA: TGTGCCAGCAGCAGGGAGGGGGTTCAGGAGACCCAGTACTTC. Translating it yields CASSREGVQETQYF.

This clonotype came up many times. The J gene is TRBJ1-2, the V gene TRBV27, with 8 bases aligning to TRBD1. Germline V gene data show CDR1 as MNHEY and CDR2 as SMNVEV (reference sequence). The CDR3 length is 16 residues. Trimming cost V 2 bases and J 6 bases; bases outside gene matches: 11. CDR3 DNA: TGTGCCAGCAGTTTAGTCCCGAGACAGGGGTTTAATGGCTACACCTTC. Amino acid sequence: CASSLVPRQGFNGYTF.

This rearrangement joins TRBV6-5 to TRBJ1-1; perhaps TRBD1 as D (6 bases). The length of the CDR3 is 15 residues. Germline CDR1 reads MNHEY; CDR2 reads SVGAGI. Trimming cost V 7 bases and J 2 bases, with 17 bases left between them. CDR3 amino acids: CASTFTLGTNTEAFF. The CDR3 DNA reads as TGTGCCAGCACCTTTACTCTTGGGACAAACACTGAAGCTTTCTTT.

Only a few counts were recorded for this clonotype. This chain joins TRBV28 and TRBJ1-1, with 7 nucleotides matching TRBD1. CDR3 length: 15 residues. With V trimmed by 6 bases and J by 0 bases, 7 bases remained unmatched. Germline lookup yields CDR1 MDHEN and CDR2 SYDVKM. The CDR3 is CASSATGMMNTEAFF. CDR3 DNA: TGTGCCAGCAGCGCGACAGGGATGATGAACACTGAAGCTTTCTTT.

This clonotype was seen at least ten times. The chain recombines TRBV20-1 with TRBJ1-5, with 7 bases that match TRBD1. Germline trimming cut 3 bases from V and 2 bases from J; bases unmatched to any gene: 4. The CDR3 is 14 amino acids. Germline V lookup: CDR1 DFQATT, CDR2 SNEGSKA (reference sequence). CDR3 DNA: TGCAGTGCTAGGACCGGGACAGGCAATCAGCCCCAGCATTTT. This sequence encodes CSARTGTGNQPQHF.

The chain joins TRBV20-1 to TRBJ2-7; 8 bases map to TRBD1. With 0 bases clipped from V and 2 bases from J, the junction kept 6 bases outside the gene matches. Looked up from germline, CDR1 is DFQATT and CDR2 is SNEGSKA (reference sequence). The CDR3 consists of 15 residues. The CDR3: CSARDPGQGPYEQYF. The CDR3 DNA reads as TGCAGTGCTAGAGACCCCGGACAGGGTCCCTACGAGCAGTACTTC.

This chain joins TRBV7-9 and TRBJ2-5, with D possibly matching TRBD2 (6 bases). The DNA matches TRBJ2-7 better at its end, which makes the J call doubtful. The CDR3 spans 13 residues. Germline loops: CDR1 SEHNR, CDR2 FQNEAQ (reference sequence). CDR3 region: CASSSPEGYEQYF. As DNA, the CDR3 is TGTGCCAGCAGCTCCCCGGAGGGCTACGAGCAGTACTTC.

The chain uses TRBV20-1 and TRBJ1-1; D not certain. Germline V gene lookup returns CDR1 DFQATT and CDR2 SNEGSKA (reference sequence). V shed 6 bases and J shed 1 base, with 15 bases lying between them. The CDR3 contains 14 residues. CDR3 sequence: CSARPPTANTEAFF. The CDR3 DNA is TGCAGTGCCCGACCGCCGACGGCGAACACTGAAGCTTTCTTT.

This chain joins TRBV6-6 and TRBJ2-4; 11 bases line up with TRBD2. The DNA end lines up better with TRBJ2-7; the J call may be wrong. This CDR3 is 14 amino acids long. Germline CDR1 reads MNHNY; CDR2 reads SVGAGI (reference sequence). The CDR3 protein is CASSRTSGRDEQYF. CDR3 bases: TGTGCCAGCAGCCGAACTAGCGGGAGAGACGAGCAGTACTTC.

Worth noting for this clonotype: A clone one base away is much larger, so this may be a read error. CDR3 DNA: TGCGCCAGCAGCTTGGAGAGGCCTACCTACAATGAGCAGTACTTC. As protein: CASSLERPTYNEQYF. This chain joins TRBV5-1 and TRBJ2-1; D is unresolved. TRBJ2-7 explains the end of the DNA better; the J call may be wrong. The V gene's germline CDR1 is SGHRS and CDR2 YFSETQ. CDR3 length equals 15 residues.

The chain links TRBV10-3 to TRBJ2-3; tentative D call: TRBD2 (5 bases). This CDR3 contains 14 residues. Germline CDR1 and CDR2: ENHRY and SYGVKD. The V and J ends lost 7 bases and 4 bases respectively, with 15 bases between them. Here the CDR3 reads CAITSDLEADTQYF. The DNA for the CDR3 is TGTGCCATCACATCAGACTTGGAGGCAGATACGCAGTATTTT.

This rearrangement joins TRBV7-6 to TRBJ2-1; D tentatively fits TRBD1 or TRBD2 (5 bases each). The germline CDR1 and CDR2 sequences are SGHVS and FNYEAQ. With 4 bases removed from V and 2 bases from J, the gap between germline ends came to 15 bases. The CDR3 covers 16 residues. The CDR3 DNA is TGTGCCAGCAGCTCCACCCCGGGACCGACCTACAATGAGCAGTTCTTC. Its translation is CASSSTPGPTYNEQFF.